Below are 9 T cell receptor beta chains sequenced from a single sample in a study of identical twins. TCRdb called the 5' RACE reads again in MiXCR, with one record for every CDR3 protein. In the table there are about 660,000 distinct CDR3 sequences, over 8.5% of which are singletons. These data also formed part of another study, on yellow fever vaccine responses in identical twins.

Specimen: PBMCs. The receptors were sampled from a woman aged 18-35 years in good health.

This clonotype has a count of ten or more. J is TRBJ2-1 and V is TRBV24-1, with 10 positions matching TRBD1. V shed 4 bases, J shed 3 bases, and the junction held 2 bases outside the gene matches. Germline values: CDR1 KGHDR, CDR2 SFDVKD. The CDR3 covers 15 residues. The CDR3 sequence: CATSDRTGGYNEQFF. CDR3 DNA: TGTGCCACCAGTGACCGGACAGGGGGCTACAATGAGCAGTTCTTC.

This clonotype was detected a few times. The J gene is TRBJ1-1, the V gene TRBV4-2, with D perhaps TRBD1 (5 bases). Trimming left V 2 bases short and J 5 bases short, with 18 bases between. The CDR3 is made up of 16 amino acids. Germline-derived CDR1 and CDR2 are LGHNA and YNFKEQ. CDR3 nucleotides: TGTGCCAGCAGCCAATATCTTTCCCGAGAGGGGACTGAAGCTTTCTTT. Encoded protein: CASSQYLSREGTEAFF.

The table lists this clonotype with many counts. This CDR3 reads CASSFLGPVYEQYF. The CDR3 region has the DNA TGTGCCAGCAGTTTCTTGGGACCAGTCTACGAGCAGTACTTC. The chain carries TRBV12-3 or TRBV12-4 and TRBJ2-7; D assignment may be TRBD1 or TRBD2 (5 bases each). The germline V and J ends were trimmed by 3 bases and 3 bases, with 12 bases remaining between them. The CDR3 extends over 14 amino acids.

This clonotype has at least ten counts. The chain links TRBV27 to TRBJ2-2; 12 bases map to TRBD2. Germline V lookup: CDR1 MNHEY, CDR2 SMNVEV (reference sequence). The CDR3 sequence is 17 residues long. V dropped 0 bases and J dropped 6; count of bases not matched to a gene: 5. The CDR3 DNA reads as TGTGCCAGCAGTTTATCTTCCGGGACTAGCGGGTCCGGGGAGCTGTTTTTT. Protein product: CASSLSSGTSGSGELFF.

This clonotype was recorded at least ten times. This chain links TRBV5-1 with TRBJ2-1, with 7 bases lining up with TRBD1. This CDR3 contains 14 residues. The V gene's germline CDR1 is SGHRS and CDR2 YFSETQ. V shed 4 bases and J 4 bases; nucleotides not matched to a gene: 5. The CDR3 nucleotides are TGCGCCAGCAGCCCCGAGGACAGGTACAATGAGCAGTTCTTC. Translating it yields CASSPEDRYNEQFF. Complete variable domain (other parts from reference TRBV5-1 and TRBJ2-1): KAGVTQTPRYLIKTRGQQVTLSCSPISGHRSVSWYQQTPGQGLQFLFEYFSETQRNKGNFPGRFSGRQFSNSRSEMNVSTLELGDSALYLCASSPEDRYNEQFFGPGTRLTVL.

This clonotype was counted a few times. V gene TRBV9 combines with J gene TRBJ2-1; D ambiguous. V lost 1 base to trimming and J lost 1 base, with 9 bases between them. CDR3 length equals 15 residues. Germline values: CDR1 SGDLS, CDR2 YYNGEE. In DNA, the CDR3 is TGTGCCAGCAGCGTACTTGGGGTTTCCTACAATGAGCAGTTCTTC. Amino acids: CASSVLGVSYNEQFF.

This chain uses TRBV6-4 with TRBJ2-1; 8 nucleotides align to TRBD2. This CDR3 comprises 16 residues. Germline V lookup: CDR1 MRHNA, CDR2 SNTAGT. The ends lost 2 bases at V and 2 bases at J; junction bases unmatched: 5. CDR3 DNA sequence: TGTGCCAGCAGTGACGAGGGACTAGGGACCTACAATGAGCAGTTCTTC. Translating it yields CASSDEGLGTYNEQFF.

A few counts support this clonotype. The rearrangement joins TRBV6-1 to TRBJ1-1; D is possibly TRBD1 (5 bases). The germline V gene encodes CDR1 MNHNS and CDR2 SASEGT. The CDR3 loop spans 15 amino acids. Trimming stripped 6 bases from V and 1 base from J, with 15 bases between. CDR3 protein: CASSPPGKSNTEAFF. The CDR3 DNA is TGTGCCAGCAGCCCTCCAGGGAAGTCGAACACTGAAGCTTTCTTT.

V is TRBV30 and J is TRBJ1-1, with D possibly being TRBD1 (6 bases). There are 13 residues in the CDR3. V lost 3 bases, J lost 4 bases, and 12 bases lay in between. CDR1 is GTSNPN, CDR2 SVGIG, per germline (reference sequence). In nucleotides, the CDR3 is TGTGCCTGGAGACCTGAGGGGGTCACTGAAGCTTTCTTT. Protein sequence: CAWRPEGVTEAFF.